This TCR beta chain was captured by sequencing in a study of T cell responses to AZD1222 COVID-19 vaccine. Study results and limitations: Most donors were white British and more were female, and clonal diversity was possibly underestimated. No repertoire was sampled before or during the peak T cell response, only after it. The CD4 TCRs associated with vaccination extended across spike and predominated at 160-218 and 743-854.

The CDR3 length is 16 residues. Germline values: CDR1 SGHTA, CDR2 FQGNSA. V lost 0 bases to trimming and J lost 6 bases; unmatched junction nucleotides: 7. Second-dose intervals of approximately 4 or approximately 12 weeks were pooled. This clone was picked up one time. Its matching antigen is unknown. This table comes from immunoSEQ multiplex PCR, and its TCRdb copy is limited to in-frame clones, with some not included. The sample carries about 55,000 clones, about 80% recorded once. Material: peripheral blood, obtained 28 days after the second AZD1222 dose. The receptor was derived from an adult who received the AZD1222 COVID-19 vaccine. The genes are TRBV7-2 and TRBJ2-7, with 11 bases identical to TRBD1. In DNA, the CDR3 is TGTGCCAGCAGCTTAGCTGGGACAGGGGGAATGATCGAGCAGTACTTC. Its protein is CASSLAGTGGMIEQYF.